This TCR beta chain was recovered during a study of shared clonotypes between healthy human individuals. Study observations and caveats: Though the depth was large, rarefaction showed that sorted-subset sequencing was incomplete.

The germline V gene has CDR1 MGHRA and CDR2 YSYEKL. Deletions cut 0 bases from V and 10 bases from J, with 13 bases between. This CDR3 is 15 amino acids long. Profiled with immunoSEQ multiplex PCR; TCRdb holds only in-frame clones, not every one. The table records about a million clones, roughly 80% of them present only once. This clone was found many times. Its antigen is not identified. This sequence joins TRBV4-1 and TRBJ1-6; D possibly corresponds to TRBD1 (6 bases). Material: memory CD4+ T cells sorted from blood. Subset given: CD45RA-negative fraction. The TCR comes from a man younger than 30 in good health. CDR3 residues: CASSQEGDKSSPLHF. CDR3 bases: TGCGCCAGCAGCCAAGAAGGGGACAAGTCCTCACCCCTCCACTTT.